This T cell receptor beta chain is from a study of T cells in tuberculosis. Study in general: The T cells targeted glucose monomycolate, a mycobacterial lipid, via CD1B.

CDR1 and CDR2 from the germline V gene are LNHDA and SQIVND (reference sequence). The CDR3 runs 12 residues. V gave up 6 bases and J gave up 6 bases; unmatched junction bases: 2. Measured with immunoSEQ multiplex PCR; TCRdb has only the in-frame clones, and not every one. The data contain approximately 34,000 clones, approximately 89% of them seen just once; the ten biggest clones take up 2.4%. Time point denoted: new active TB diagnosis, blood taken before or within 7 days of starting treatment. Included patients were adults of at least 18, HIV-seronegative, South African. The TCR originated in an adult with tuberculosis. Sample: PBMCs, taken at tuberculosis diagnosis. V usage is TRBV19 and J usage is TRBJ1-2, with 9 bases lining up with TRBD1. CDR3 loop: CASSRDRDGYTF. The CDR3 DNA follows: TGTGCCAGTAGCAGGGACAGGGATGGCTACACCTTC.